The present T cell receptor (beta chain) was sequenced within a study of T cell changes during pregnancy in multiple sclerosis. Germline values: CDR1 MGHRA, CDR2 YSYEKL. The CDR3 is 15 amino acids. The V segment lost 4 bases and the J segment 10 bases; nucleotides outside the gene matches: 10. The method was immunoSEQ multiplex PCR; TCRdb's version includes in-frame clones alone and lacks a portion of them. The table shows 13,000 to 15,000 clones, with roughly 93% occurring only once. This sequence joins TRBV4-1 and TRBJ2-4, with 10 bases lining up with TRBD2. The clonotype comes from a female donor in good health, enrolled as a control in a pregnancy study. The sequencing here drew on peripheral blood, taken in the second trimester of pregnancy. The CDR3 DNA reads TGCGCCAGCAGCCTTTCGGCTAGCGGGAGCAGGATTCAGTACTTC. This codes for CASSLSASGSRIQYF.